The 2 T cell receptor beta chains presented below share a single source sample, sequenced in a study of shared clonotypes between healthy human individuals. The assay was immunoSEQ multiplex PCR, and TCRdb's table has in-frame clones only and misses some. The top ten hold around 0.1% of the sample, which has 660,000 or so clones, roughly 96% seen once. CD8 cells regarded as naive lacked CD45RO, were positively chosen for CCR7, and omitted terminally differentiated effector memory CD45RA+ cells. Material: naive CD8+ T cells sorted from blood. These receptors originate from a woman aged 25 to 45 in good health.

The chain combines TRBV9 with TRBJ1-3, with D possibly matching TRBD1 (5 bases). The CDR3 covers 14 residues. V lost 1 base and J 4 bases, leaving 9 bases between the germline ends. Per the germline V gene, CDR1 is SGDLS and CDR2 is YYNGEE. CDR3 sequence: CASSVRGTGNTIYF. CDR3 sequence (DNA): TGTGCCAGCAGCGTAAGAGGGACGGGAAACACCATATATTTT. The variable domain in full, with the rest retrieved from reference TRBV9 and TRBJ1-3, is DSGVTQTPKHLITATGQRVTLRCSPRSGDLSVYWYQQSLDQGLQFLIQYYNGEERAKGNILERFSAQQFPDLHSELNLSSLELGDSALYFCASSVRGTGNTIYFGEGSWLTVV.

V is TRBV6-5 and J is TRBJ2-7, with D perhaps TRBD2 (6 bases). This CDR3 region has 12 residues. Trimming shortened V by 6 bases and J by 5 bases, and 11 bases separated the two germline ends. CDR1 and CDR2 (germline): MNHEY, SVGAGI. The DNA for the CDR3 is TGTGCCAGCAGCGGGACTGGGAACGAGCAGTACTTC. The encoded protein is CASSGTGNEQYF.